This TCR beta chain was retrieved from a study of immune evolution from preneoplasia to lung adenocarcinoma. Whole-study results and caveats: Normal lung had the highest top T cell clone frequencies.

The repertoire was sequenced with immunoSEQ multiplex PCR; TCRdb's copy has only in-frame clones and lacks some. The sample has 20,000 to 25,000 clones; approximately 71% are singletons. Patient tissue came from resections in Japan or China, 2014–2017. Each case's diagnosis was confirmed by two pathologists on H&E. Nucleic acids came from premalignant or tumor cells enriched by macro-dissection. This CDR3 has 15 amino acids. Germline assignment: CDR1 SNHLY and CDR2 FYNNEI. V was shortened by 3 bases and J by 6 bases, with 15 bases between the two germline ends. On this clone: What it binds is not known.

The rearrangement joins TRBV2 to TRBJ1-5; D possibly corresponds to TRBD1 (5 bases). The sequence came from a person between 60 and 70 years old with lung adenocarcinoma. Material for sequencing was FFPE invasive lung adenocarcinoma tissue. The CDR3 nucleotides are TGTGCCAGCAGTGACCGACGAAGGGGAGGTCAGCCCCAGCATTTT. It specifies CASSDRRRGGQPQHF.